These 21 T cell receptor beta chains share one sample of origin, sequenced in a study of T cell changes during pregnancy in multiple sclerosis. Libraries were prepared by immunoSEQ multiplex PCR; TCRdb keeps only in-frame clonotypes and omits some of them. The table lists about 70,000 clones, about 91% of them singletons. Sequencing was performed on peripheral blood, taken after pregnancy. The receptors here all came from a female donor with multiple sclerosis, enrolled in a pregnancy study.

This clone is a singleton in its sample. The V call is TRBV28, the J call TRBJ1-4; weak D call: TRBD1 (5 bases). CDR3 length equals 16 residues. Trimming removed 6 bases at V and 0 bases at J, with 14 bases between. Germline V CDR1 and CDR2: MDHEN, SYDVKM. The CDR3 coding sequence is TGTGCCAGCAGGGGATCACAGGTTTCAACTAATGAAAAACTGTTTTTT. Translation gives CASRGSQVSTNEKLFF.

V and J are TRBV6-1 and TRBJ1-6; 7 bases fit TRBD1. CDR1 MNHNS and CDR2 SASEGT come from the germline V gene. This CDR3 has 13 amino acids. Unmatched junction bases numbered 4, after V lost 7 bases and J lost 7 bases. The CDR3 sequence is CASMTGQNSPLHF. For the CDR3, the DNA is TGTGCCAGCATGACAGGGCAGAATTCACCCCTCCACTTT.

The chain couples TRBV18 to TRBJ2-3; 7 bases fit TRBD1. Germline values: CDR1 KGHSH, CDR2 LQKENI. The CDR3 loop spans 13 amino acids. After removal of 8 bases from V and 3 bases from J, the junction contained 5 bases not matched to a gene. CDR3 nucleotides: TGTGCCAGCCCGACAGGGTTAACAGATACGCAGTATTTT. Its protein product is CASPTGLTDTQYF.

The chain recombines TRBV6-4 with TRBJ2-2; D might be TRBD1 (5 bases). There are 16 residues in the CDR3. Trimming stripped 3 bases from V and 3 bases from J, with 14 bases between. Germline V gives CDR1 MRHNA, CDR2 SNTAGT. For the CDR3, the DNA is TGTGCCAGCAGTGATGTCGCCCTCAGGGACACCGGGGAGCTGTTTTTT. It codes for CASSDVALRDTGELFF.

This clone was seen a single time. The chain employs TRBV18 and TRBJ1-5; D is possibly TRBD1 (5 bases). V gave up 4 bases and J gave up 4 bases, with 17 bases separating them. Germline CDR1 reads KGHSH; CDR2 reads LQKENI. This CDR3 contains 16 residues. The CDR3 DNA sequence: TGTGCCAGCTCACTTTGGGACTTGGGGCCTAATCAGCCCCAGCATTTT. This translates into CASSLWDLGPNQPQHF.

This clone was observed once. This sequence joins TRBV7-8 and TRBJ2-5; D is perhaps TRBD2 (6 bases). The CDR3 totals 12 residues. Germline V gives CDR1 SGHVS, CDR2 FQNEAQ. Trimming left V 6 bases short and J 5 bases short, with 10 bases between. The CDR3 nucleotides are TGTGCCAGCAGTTGGGGGGTTGAGACCCAGTACTTC. It translates to CASSWGVETQYF.

This rearrangement joins TRBV28 to TRBJ2-1; 12 bases align to TRBD2. Trimming cost V 3 bases and J 10 bases; bases outside gene matches: 10. This CDR3 spans 16 amino acids. Germline CDR1 MDHEN, CDR2 SYDVKM. The CDR3 sequence is CASSFPLLAGGWEQFF. CDR3 in DNA: TGTGCCAGCAGTTTTCCTCTGCTAGCGGGAGGGTGGGAGCAGTTCTTC.

This rearrangement joins TRBV7-3 to TRBJ2-7; D ambiguous. The CDR3 extends over 15 amino acids. Trimming took off 6 bases at V and 1 base at J, with 16 bases between the two ends. Germline CDR1 and CDR2: SGHTA and FQGTGA. CDR3: CASSASLVESYEQYF. Here the CDR3 DNA reads TGTGCCAGCAGTGCCTCTCTAGTCGAGTCCTACGAGCAGTACTTC.

The chain is built from TRBV6-5 and TRBJ2-2; 10 bases agree with TRBD1. The CDR3 spans 16 residues. Germline V gene data show CDR1 as MNHEY and CDR2 as SVGAGI. V gave up 3 bases and J gave up 5 bases; unmatched junction bases: 6. The DNA for the CDR3 is TGTGCCAGCAGTTATTCGACAGGGGGCGCGACCGGGGAGCTGTTTTTT. Encoded protein: CASSYSTGGATGELFF.

This chain uses TRBV11-2 with TRBJ2-3; TRBD2 agrees at 14 bases. Germline loops: CDR1 SGHAT, CDR2 FQNNGV. This CDR3 comprises 16 residues. V trimming: 5 bases; J trimming: 3 bases; junction bases outside the gene matches: 4. CDR3 coding DNA: TGTGCCAGCAGCGAACGACTAGCGGGAGGGACAGATACGCAGTATTTT. This translates into CASSERLAGGTDTQYF.

The chain has TRBV28 and TRBJ1-2, with 7 bases aligning to TRBD1. This CDR3 comprises 13 residues. Germline values: CDR1 MDHEN, CDR2 SYDVKM. The junction had 6 bases not matched to a gene; V was cut back by 3 bases and J by 8 bases. The CDR3 is CASSLGRGIGYTF. The DNA of the CDR3 is TGTGCCAGCAGTTTGGGCAGGGGGATCGGCTACACCTTC.

For the CDR3, the DNA is TGTGCCAGCAGCTGGGGGACAGGCGGATCGCCCTATGGCTACACCTTC. This codes for CASSWGTGGSPYGYTF. This chain links TRBV5-6 with TRBJ1-2; 8 nucleotides agree with TRBD1. The ends lost 3 bases at V and 4 bases at J; junction bases unmatched: 11. The CDR3 spans 16 residues. Per the germline V gene, CDR1 is SGHDT and CDR2 is YYEEEE.

This chain uses TRBV18 with TRBJ1-2, with TRBD1 matching 7 bases. J gave up 6 bases and V 4 bases, and 5 bases lay outside the gene matches. The germline gives CDR1 KGHSH, CDR2 LQKENI. The CDR3 covers 13 residues. The CDR3 DNA reads as TGTGCCAGCTCACGAGAGGGGGCGAATGGCTACACCTTC. It encodes CASSREGANGYTF.

This sequence joins TRBV28 and TRBJ2-1; D possibly corresponds to TRBD2 (6 bases). Trimming removed 10 bases from V and 2 bases from J, with 12 bases in between. The germline gives CDR1 MDHEN, CDR2 SYDVKM. CDR3 length: 13 amino acids. The CDR3 DNA sequence: TGTGCCACCCACGGCGGGGCCTACAATGAGCAGTTCTTC. Translating it yields CATHGGAYNEQFF.

In its sample, this clone ranks as medium-sized (0.01 to 0.1%). The chain is built from TRBV28 and TRBJ2-2, with 8 nucleotides matching TRBD2. CDR3 length: 14 residues. Germline CDR1 reads MDHEN; CDR2 reads SYDVKM. Trimming removed 6 bases from V and 7 bases from J; junction bases left unmatched: 7. CDR3 sequence: CASSKTSASGELFF. As DNA, the CDR3 is TGTGCCAGCAGCAAGACTAGCGCGAGCGGGGAGCTGTTTTTT.

The V gene is TRBV9, the J gene TRBJ2-1, with TRBD2 as a possible D gene (6 bases). This CDR3 contains 15 residues. Germline V gene data show CDR1 as SGDLS and CDR2 as YYNGEE. Trimming cost V 7 bases and J 3 bases, with 17 bases left between them. In nucleotides, the CDR3 is TGTGCCAGCCACCCGGGGGTAGCGATCTACAATGAGCAGTTCTTC. It encodes CASHPGVAIYNEQFF.

The V call is TRBV28, the J call TRBJ2-7; possibly TRBD2 for D (6 bases). CDR1 and CDR2 from the germline V gene are MDHEN and SYDVKM. V was shortened by 7 bases and J by 2 bases, with 15 bases between the two germline ends. This CDR3 has 14 amino acids. The CDR3 DNA follows: TGTGCCAGCACCCGAGGGCGGGGAACCTACGAGCAGTACTTC. Protein sequence: CASTRGRGTYEQYF.

CDR3 DNA: TGTGCCAGCAGCTTAGCTGGCGGGAGTCGGTCCTACGAGCAGTACTTC. Translated: CASSLAGGSRSYEQYF. The chain links TRBV7-6 to TRBJ2-7; 7 bases fit TRBD2. The CDR3 spans 16 residues. Germline V lookup: CDR1 SGHVS, CDR2 FNYEAQ. Trimming cost V 0 bases and J 1 base; bases outside gene matches: 6.

The chain recombines TRBV2 with TRBJ1-1; 7 bases map to TRBD1. Germline V CDR1 and CDR2: SNHLY, FYNNEI. With V trimmed by 10 bases and J by 5 bases, 10 bases remained unmatched. The CDR3 covers 13 residues. The CDR3 spells CAIQTGLVTEAFF. DNA for the CDR3: TGTGCCATCCAGACAGGGTTGGTGACTGAAGCTTTCTTT. Complete variable domain (other parts from reference TRBV2 and TRBJ1-1): EPEVTQTPSHQVTQMGQEVILRCVPISNHLYFYWYRQILGQKVEFLVSFYNNEISEKSEIFDDQFSVERPDGSNFTLKIRSTKLEDSAMYFCAIQTGLVTEAFFGQGTRLTVV.

In this sample, this clone turned up once. This rearrangement joins TRBV28 to TRBJ2-1, with 10 bases that match TRBD2. After removal of 5 bases from V and 6 bases from J, the junction contained 10 bases not matched to a gene. This CDR3 has 16 amino acids. Looked up from germline, CDR1 is MDHEN and CDR2 is SYDVKM. This chain's CDR3 is CASSPPGLAFGNEQFF. The CDR3 DNA reads TGTGCCAGCAGTCCCCCGGGACTAGCGTTCGGCAATGAGCAGTTCTTC.

This CDR3 is CASSPGFASGSLSTDTQYF. The CDR3 coding sequence is TGTGCCAGCTCACCGGGGTTCGCTAGCGGGAGTCTCAGCACAGATACGCAGTATTTT. The chain joins TRBV18 to TRBJ2-3, with 10 bases identical to TRBD2. V lost 3 bases, J lost 0 bases, and 12 bases stayed unmatched. Germline CDR1 is KGHSH and CDR2 is LQKENI. There are 19 residues in the CDR3. Based on the CDR3 plus reference TRBV18 and TRBJ2-3, the full variable domain is NAGVMQNPRHLVRRRGQEARLRCSPMKGHSHVYWYRQLPEEGLKFMVYLQKENIIDESGMPKERFSAEFPKEGPSILRIQQVVRGDSAAYFCASSPGFASGSLSTDTQYFGPGTRLTVL.